These T cell receptor beta chains were read from a single sample in a study of T cell responses to AZD1222 COVID-19 vaccine. Assay: immunoSEQ multiplex PCR; the TCRdb copy retains only in-frame clones and omits some. Here the sample spans approximately 150,000 clones, 88% being singletons. This specimen was peripheral blood, taken 28 days after the second dose of the MenACWY control vaccine. These receptors all stem from an adult who received the MenACWY meningococcal vaccine as a control. The conserved cysteine and the conserved F or W are not part of the CDR3 here. A D gene is named only where the DNA matches it firmly.

len: 11
v_gene: TRBV19
d_gene: -
CDR3aa: ASSISRGYEQY

len: 10
v_gene: TRBV11-3
d_gene: -
CDR3aa: ASSSMNTEAF

len: 13
v_gene: TRBV9
d_gene: TRBD1
CDR3aa: ASTAAGTDFYGYT

len: 11
v_gene: TRBV7-2
d_gene: -
CDR3aa: ASSFANNQPQH

len: 11
v_gene: TRBV6-5
d_gene: TRBD1
CDR3aa: ASYRTGNTEAF

len: 12
v_gene: TRBV6-2/TRBV6-3
d_gene: -
CDR3aa: ASSSTGIVQPQH

len: 12
v_gene: TRBV28
d_gene: TRBD1
CDR3aa: ASSSGQGNEKLF

len: 11
v_gene: TRBV5-1
d_gene: TRBD1
CDR3aa: ASTETGAGELF

len: 13
v_gene: TRBV19
d_gene: -
CDR3aa: ASSLHTGMNTEAF

len: 13
v_gene: TRBV9
d_gene: -
CDR3aa: ASSVMGLSGETQY

len: 15
v_gene: TRBV27
d_gene: -
CDR3aa: ASSSTGQTAGLGELF

len: 13
v_gene: TRBV27
d_gene: TRBD1
CDR3aa: ASSFLPGQGIGYT

len: 10
v_gene: TRBV12-3/TRBV12-4
d_gene: TRBD1
CDR3aa: ASTGGSAEAF

len: 9
v_gene: TRBV6-6
d_gene: -
CDR3aa: ASREGGGYT

len: 14
v_gene: TRBV12-2
d_gene: -
CDR3aa: AGLDVSGHLYNEQF

len: 13
v_gene: TRBV5-6
d_gene: TRBD1
CDR3aa: ASSHPTGAGNTIY

len: 14
v_gene: TRBV4-3
d_gene: TRBD1
CDR3aa: ASSQRDRVTNEKLF

len: 13
v_gene: TRBV4-3
d_gene: -
CDR3aa: ASRLHPFPSYEQY

len: 13
v_gene: TRBV2
d_gene: TRBD1
CDR3aa: ASSSGTGRNEKLF

len: 14
v_gene: TRBV28
d_gene: -
CDR3aa: ASSPQAPSGANVLT

len: 11
v_gene: TRBV18
d_gene: -
CDR3aa: ASSGGSNTEAF

len: 12
v_gene: TRBV29-1
d_gene: -
CDR3aa: SVEGGRLTGELF

len: 13
v_gene: TRBV6-5
d_gene: TRBD1
CDR3aa: ASSYPAGQGNEQY

len: 12
v_gene: TRBV9
d_gene: TRBD2
CDR3aa: ASSPRGVSYEQY

len: 15
v_gene: TRBV19
d_gene: -
CDR3aa: ASSLYLRGAMNTEAF

len: 11
v_gene: TRBV3-1/TRBV3-2
d_gene: -
CDR3aa: ASSQAGARGYT

len: 13
v_gene: TRBV28
d_gene: -
CDR3aa: ASSSGRRGNTEAF

len: 13
v_gene: TRBV24-1
d_gene: TRBD2
CDR3aa: ATSAQTSSPDTQY

len: 12
v_gene: TRBV5-1
d_gene: -
CDR3aa: ASSPNDANTEAF

len: 16
v_gene: TRBV12-5
d_gene: TRBD1
CDR3aa: ASGLLGTGGSYNSPLH

len: 14
v_gene: TRBV5-1
d_gene: TRBD2
CDR3aa: ASQAWISGSDNEQF

len: 14
v_gene: TRBV24-1
d_gene: -
CDR3aa: ATSDSVTDSLDTQY

len: 12
v_gene: TRBV6-2/TRBV6-3
d_gene: -
CDR3aa: ASSYSPRGYGYT

len: 10
v_gene: TRBV2
d_gene: -
CDR3aa: ASRNRVEKLF

len: 12
v_gene: TRBV11-3
d_gene: -
CDR3aa: ASSSRGTGAEAF

len: 14
v_gene: TRBV7-3
d_gene: -
CDR3aa: ASSLRPRIGNTEAF

len: 10
v_gene: TRBV15
d_gene: -
CDR3aa: ATSRGLSGKF

len: 13
v_gene: TRBV18
d_gene: -
CDR3aa: ASSPRTDSRNEQF

len: 11
v_gene: TRBV12-5
d_gene: -
CDR3aa: ASAPGINYGYT

len: 13
v_gene: TRBV5-1
d_gene: -
CDR3aa: ASSPGGGLNEKLF

len: 15
v_gene: TRBV4-3
d_gene: -
CDR3aa: ASSQELGNVLTDTQY

len: 10
v_gene: TRBV6-5
d_gene: -
CDR3aa: ASSSSQETQY

len: 12
v_gene: TRBV5-4
d_gene: TRBD2
CDR3aa: ASSLAGGENEQF

len: 14
v_gene: TRBV6-5
d_gene: -
CDR3aa: ASSYSAHVRGSEQF

len: 13
v_gene: TRBV18
d_gene: -
CDR3aa: ASSPNIPSTDTQY

len: 10
v_gene: TRBV19
d_gene: -
CDR3aa: ASSPGAGEQF

len: 11
v_gene: TRBV7-8
d_gene: TRBD1
CDR3aa: ASSPSGTGSAF

len: 12
v_gene: TRBV7-9
d_gene: TRBD1
CDR3aa: ASYVRQGADEQF

len: 14
v_gene: TRBV14
d_gene: -
CDR3aa: ASSRSAGGGTGELF

len: 11
v_gene: TRBV25-1
d_gene: -
CDR3aa: ASSEGTSYEQY

len: 12
v_gene: TRBV27
d_gene: -
CDR3aa: ASSFQGWDTEAF